This T cell receptor beta chain was captured by sequencing in a study of T cell repertoires in cytomegalovirus infection. Study information: HLA-B-restricted CMV epitopes that are well studied, plus recently identified HLA-C-restricted ones, were used by the study. Matching HLA type, along with CMV infection, was indicated by public TCR beta signatures. Broader study findings: Adding up the frequency of public TCR beta families identified people who carried CMV plus the relevant HLA.

Trimming stripped 8 bases from V and 0 bases from J, with 11 bases between. CDR3 length equals 14 residues. Comment on this clonotype: Antigen unknown.

TCRdb re-derived calls from the reads in MiXCR, one entry per CDR3 protein. The data contain about 770,000 distinct CDR3 sequences, 25% to 35% of them singletons. The V gene is TRBV12-3 or TRBV12-4, the J gene TRBJ2-1, with a tentative D call TRBD1 (5 bases). The sequence was collected from a human donor in good health (CMV status not recorded). Some clones in this sample may be carry-over from other donors' samples. Material: cultured CD8+ T cells from PBMCs, obtained from culture after CMV antigen stimulation. DNA of the CDR3: TGTGCCAGCCTAAGGGGCAGCTCCTACAATGAGCAGTTCTTC. The encoded protein is CASLRGSSYNEQFF.